This T cell receptor (beta chain) is drawn from a study of breast tumors, draining lymph nodes, adjacent tissues. One entry per CDR3 protein, called by TCRdb with MiXCR from the multiplex PCR reads. The data show around 25,000 distinct CDR3 sequences, with under 30% seen just once and less than 15% held by the top ten. This clonotype has at least ten counts. Its antigen is currently unknown. Points from the study as a whole: Data only fit, rather than demonstrated, lymph node origin of most tumor T cells. Most tumor T cells seemingly derive from lymph node, then expand in tumor. Compared with basal-like, luminal-like tumors shared significantly more repertoire with nontumor tissue. Compared with lymph nodes, tumors were less diverse; compared with nontumor tissue, more.

The CDR3 runs to 16 residues. With V trimmed by 1 base and J by 6 bases, 8 bases remained unmatched. Per germline, CDR1 GTSNPN and CDR2 SVGIG (reference sequence). The clonotype was recovered from a female donor with breast cancer. Some clones in this sample may be carry-over from other donors' samples. Sequences were obtained from breast tumor tissue. This rearrangement joins TRBV30 to TRBJ2-1, with 11 bases aligning to TRBD1. The CDR3 is CAWSATGQGVINEQFF. DNA of the CDR3: TGTGCCTGGAGTGCGACGGGACAGGGGGTAATCAATGAGCAGTTCTTC.